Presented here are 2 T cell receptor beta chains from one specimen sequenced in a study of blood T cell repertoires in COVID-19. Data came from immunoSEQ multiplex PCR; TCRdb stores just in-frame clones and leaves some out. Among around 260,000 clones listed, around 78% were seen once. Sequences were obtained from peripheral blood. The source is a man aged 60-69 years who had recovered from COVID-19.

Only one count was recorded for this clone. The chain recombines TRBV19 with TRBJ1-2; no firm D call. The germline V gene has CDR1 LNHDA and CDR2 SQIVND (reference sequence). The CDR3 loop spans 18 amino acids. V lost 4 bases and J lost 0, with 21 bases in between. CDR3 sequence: CASSRGNGRLGPNYGYTF. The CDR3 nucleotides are TGTGCCAGTAGTAGAGGAAACGGAAGGCTAGGTCCTAACTATGGCTACACCTTC.

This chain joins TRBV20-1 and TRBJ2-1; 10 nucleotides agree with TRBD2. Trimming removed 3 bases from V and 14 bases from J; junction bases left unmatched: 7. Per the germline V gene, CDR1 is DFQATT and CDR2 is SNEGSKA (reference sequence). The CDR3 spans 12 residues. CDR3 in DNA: TGCAGTGCTAGTGATAGCGGGAGGAAAGAGTTCTTC. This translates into CSASDSGRKEFF.